One and the same sample provided the 30 T cell receptor beta chains below, sequenced in a study of blood T cell repertoires in COVID-19. Sequenced by immunoSEQ multiplex PCR; TCRdb stores in-frame clones only, minus some. The sample consists of about 63,000 clones, almost 95% of them appearing once. Sequencing used peripheral blood. These receptors originate from a man aged 45 to 65 with active COVID-19.

The gene calls are TRBV19 and TRBJ2-1; 9 bases match TRBD2. The V and J ends lost 3 bases and 5 bases, in that order; junction bases with no gene match: 14. The CDR3 totals 18 residues. CDR1 is LNHDA and CDR2 is SQIVND in the germline V gene (reference sequence). CDR3 DNA sequence: TGTGCCAGTAGTATGAGGGCTGGAGGACTAGCGTTAAACAATGAGCAGTTCTTC. It is translated as CASSMRAGGLALNNEQFF. Using reference TRBV19 and TRBJ2-1 for the parts outside the CDR3, the full variable domain is DGGITQSPKYLFRKEGQNVTLSCEQNLNHDAMYWYRQDPGQGLRLIYYSQIVNDFQKGDIAEGYSVSREKKESFPLTVTSAQKNPTAFYLCASSMRAGGLALNNEQFFGPGTRLTVL.

CDR3 nucleotides: TGTGCCAGCAGCTTTAGCGGGAGAAACACCGGGGAGCTGTTTTTT. It encodes CASSFSGRNTGELFF. The chain has TRBV5-4 and TRBJ2-2; TRBD2 matches 9 bases. The CDR3 length is 15 residues. V lost 2 bases and J lost 2; bases outside the gene matches: 1. Germline CDR1 reads SGHNT; CDR2 reads YYREEE (reference sequence).

The V and J genes are TRBV4-1 and TRBJ2-7; 9 bases are a match to TRBD2. The V gene end was trimmed by 4 bases and the J gene end by 4 bases; junction bases not matched to a gene: 5. The CDR3 spans 14 residues. Germline values: CDR1 MGHRA, CDR2 YSYEKL. The DNA for the CDR3 is TGCGCCAGCAGCCCCAGCGGGGGGACGTACGAGCAGTACTTC. Its translation: CASSPSGGTYEQYF.

The V gene is TRBV28, the J gene TRBJ2-7; D not resolved. V was trimmed by 4 bases and J by 1 base, leaving 5 bases between them. The CDR3 is made up of 12 amino acids. Germline assignment: CDR1 MDHEN and CDR2 SYDVKM. The CDR3 loop is CASSSPSYEQYF. In DNA form, the CDR3 reads TGTGCCAGCAGTTCCCCATCCTACGAGCAGTACTTC.

This chain uses TRBV5-4 with TRBJ1-3; 7 bases fit TRBD1. CDR1 and CDR2 (germline): SGHNT, YYREEE (reference sequence). Germline trimming cut 4 bases from V and 3 bases from J; bases unmatched to any gene: 13. This CDR3 spans 17 amino acids. The CDR3: CASSVDPGQRLGNTIYF. The CDR3 nucleotides read TGTGCCAGCAGCGTCGACCCGGGACAGCGTCTTGGAAACACCATATATTTT.

The rearrangement joins TRBV6-5 to TRBJ1-6; the D gene is possibly TRBD1 (6 bases). This CDR3 is built from 16 residues. The ends were cut back, 0 bases at V and 0 bases at J, with 6 bases in the middle. In germline, CDR1 is MNHEY, CDR2 SVGAGI. The CDR3 here is CASSYSDSSYNSPLHF. The CDR3 bases are TGTGCCAGCAGTTACTCGGACAGCTCCTATAATTCACCCCTCCACTTT.

Only a few counts were recorded for this clone. The V call is TRBV27, the J call TRBJ1-4, with a possible D match to TRBD1 (6 bases). V lost 5 bases and J 7 bases, leaving 17 bases between the germline ends. CDR1 is MNHEY, CDR2 SMNVEV, per germline (reference sequence). The CDR3 runs 15 residues. CDR3 in DNA: TGTGCCAGCAGTGTAGAGGGGCTAGGGGGTGAAAAACTGTTTTTT. Residues: CASSVEGLGGEKLFF.

V is TRBV18 and J is TRBJ2-6, with TRBD1 matching 8 bases. This CDR3 has 18 amino acids. CDR1 and CDR2 from the germline V gene are KGHSH and LQKENI. The ends lost 0 bases at V and 0 bases at J; junction bases unmatched: 4. The CDR3 is CASSPPTGATSGANVLTF. DNA for the CDR3: TGTGCCAGCTCACCACCGACAGGGGCGACCTCTGGGGCCAACGTCCTGACTTTC.

The chain couples TRBV5-6 to TRBJ2-1; possibly TRBD1 for D (6 bases). This CDR3 comprises 15 residues. The V and J ends lost 2 bases and 4 bases respectively, with 13 bases between them. Germline CDR1 reads SGHDT; CDR2 reads YYEEEE. This CDR3 reads CASSFWTDSYNEQFF. The CDR3 DNA reads as TGTGCCAGCAGCTTCTGGACAGATTCGTACAATGAGCAGTTCTTC.

The chain combines TRBV28 with TRBJ2-7; 8 nucleotides agree with TRBD1. The germline V gene has CDR1 MDHEN and CDR2 SYDVKM. V lost 4 bases to trimming and J lost 4 bases; unmatched junction nucleotides: 9. The CDR3 has 15 residues. The CDR3 is CASSYPGQGLYEQYF. The DNA of the CDR3 is TGTGCCAGCAGTTACCCCGGACAGGGTTTGTACGAGCAGTACTTC.

The V gene is TRBV27, the J gene TRBJ2-1; 9 positions agree with TRBD2. The CDR3 has 15 amino acids. Per the germline V gene, CDR1 is MNHEY and CDR2 is SMNVEV (reference sequence). With 3 bases clipped from V and 3 bases from J, the junction kept 3 bases outside the gene matches. Here the CDR3 reads CASSFAGGHYNEQFF. The CDR3, as DNA: TGTGCCAGCAGTTTCGCGGGGGGGCACTACAATGAGCAGTTCTTC.

The CDR3 spells CASSRDTGRRQYF. CDR3 bases: TGTGCCAGCAGCCGGGACACGGGTCGAAGGCAGTACTTC. This chain links TRBV9 with TRBJ2-7; the D gene is possibly TRBD1 (6 bases). This CDR3 contains 13 residues. The V end lost 4 bases, the J end lost 9 bases, and 17 bases lay between the germline ends. Germline V gives CDR1 SGDLS, CDR2 YYNGEE. The variable domain in full, completed from reference TRBV9 and TRBJ2-7, reads DSGVTQTPKHLITATGQRVTLRCSPRSGDLSVYWYQQSLDQGLQFLIQYYNGEERAKGNILERFSAQQFPDLHSELNLSSLELGDSALYFCASSRDTGRRQYFGPGTRLTVT.

The chain couples TRBV30 to TRBJ2-7; TRBD2 is a possible D gene (5 bases). Per the germline V gene, CDR1 is GTSNPN and CDR2 is SVGIG (reference sequence). V was clipped by 0 bases and J by 6 bases, with 6 bases between them. CDR3 length: 11 residues. Written as DNA, the CDR3 is TGTGCCTGGAGTGTTGGAGGCGAGCAGTACTTC. Translated, it gives CAWSVGGEQYF.

Concerning this clone itself: One junction end does not reproduce the germline sequence, and a read error may be involved. The chain carries TRBV28 and TRBJ1-3; the D is unclear. Germline values: CDR1 MDHEN, CDR2 SYDVKM. There are 12 residues in the CDR3. CDR3 sequence reads: CASFRSENTIYF. In DNA form, the CDR3 reads TGTGCCAGCTTCCGGTCTGAAAACACCATATATTTT.

This chain connects TRBV28 to TRBJ2-4, with 8 bases that match TRBD1. With V trimmed by 7 bases and J by 6 bases, 17 bases remained unmatched. The CDR3 loop spans 17 amino acids. Germline V gene data show CDR1 as MDHEN and CDR2 as SYDVKM. This chain's CDR3 is CASTGAPGGARGNIQYF. CDR3 coding DNA: TGTGCCAGCACCGGAGCGCCAGGGGGCGCCAGGGGAAACATTCAGTACTTC.

This chain connects TRBV6-6 to TRBJ2-2; D ambiguous. The CDR3 consists of 13 residues. The V end lost 2 bases, the J end lost 6 bases, and 7 bases lay between the germline ends. Germline V gene lookup returns CDR1 MNHNY and CDR2 SVGAGI (reference sequence). CDR3 residues: CASSYAVSGELFF. CDR3 sequence (DNA): TGTGCCAGCAGTTACGCGGTCTCCGGGGAGCTGTTTTTT.

The J gene is TRBJ2-2, the V gene TRBV19; D perhaps matches TRBD1 (5 bases). CDR1 and CDR2 (germline): LNHDA, SQIVND (reference sequence). The CDR3 is made up of 14 amino acids. Between the trimmed V and J ends, which lost 6 bases and 5 bases, there was a span of 13 bases. Written as DNA, the CDR3 is TGTGCCAGTAGCCCCACCAGGGCGACCGGGGAGCTGTTTTTT. Translating it yields CASSPTRATGELFF.

The chain joins TRBV6-5 to TRBJ1-1, with 7 bases aligning to TRBD1. The ends lost 2 bases at V and 1 base at J; junction bases unmatched: 7. Germline CDR1 reads MNHEY; CDR2 reads SVGAGI. CDR3 size: 16 residues. CDR3 sequence reads: CASSYPGQAANTEAFF. For the CDR3, the DNA is TGTGCCAGCAGTTACCCAGGACAGGCGGCGAACACTGAAGCTTTCTTT.

The gene calls are TRBV19 and TRBJ1-1, with D uncertain. With 6 bases removed from V and 1 base from J, the gap between germline ends came to 15 bases. The CDR3 sequence is 15 residues long. Per germline, CDR1 LNHDA and CDR2 SQIVND (reference sequence). The CDR3 sequence: CASRAGLSPNTEAFF. Written as DNA, the CDR3 is TGTGCCAGTAGGGCAGGTTTGTCTCCGAACACTGAAGCTTTCTTT.

The rearrangement joins TRBV12-3 or TRBV12-4 to TRBJ2-7; D possibly corresponds to TRBD2 (6 bases). CDR3 length equals 13 residues. The V end lost 7 bases, the J end lost 6 bases, and 16 bases lay between the germline ends. The CDR3 DNA is TGTGCCAGCACCCCGGGACTCTTGTCCGAGCAGTACTTC. It yields the protein CASTPGLLSEQYF.

V and J are TRBV7-6 and TRBJ2-2, with a possible D match to TRBD2 (5 bases). V lost 5 bases and J lost 1, with 11 bases in between. CDR1 and CDR2 (germline): SGHVS, FNYEAQ. There are 15 residues in the CDR3. The CDR3 reads CASSPVAWNTGELFF. Here the CDR3 DNA reads TGTGCCAGCAGCCCGGTAGCGTGGAACACCGGGGAGCTGTTTTTT.

The chain is built from TRBV7-9 and TRBJ1-4; the D is unclear. CDR1 and CDR2 (germline): SEHNR, FQNEAQ (reference sequence). V was pared by 2 bases and J by 12 bases, with 13 bases between. CDR3 length equals 13 residues. The DNA of the CDR3 is TGTGCCAGCAGCTTATATGGCCTCGATGAACTGTTTTTT. Translated, it gives CASSLYGLDELFF. Based on the CDR3 plus reference TRBV7-9 and TRBJ1-4, the full variable domain is DTGVSQNPRHKITKRGQNVTFRCDPISEHNRLYWYRQTLGQGPEFLTYFQNEAQLEKSRLLSDRFSAERPKGSFSTLEIQRTEQGDSAMYLCASSLYGLDELFFGSGTQLSVL.

The genes are TRBV7-2 and TRBJ1-2; D gene uncertain. The CDR3 spans 15 residues. Germline V gene data show CDR1 as SGHTA and CDR2 as FQGNSA. The V end was cut by 5 bases, the J end by 0 bases, with 13 bases between. The CDR3 coding sequence is TGTGCCAGCAGCCCTTCGTCGGGATCTAACTATGGCTACACCTTC. It specifies CASSPSSGSNYGYTF.

The CDR3 region has the DNA TGTGCCAGCAGTGTGGGAGGAGGGGCACGTGAAGCTTTCTTT. This translates into CASSVGGGAREAFF. The V call is TRBV2, the J call TRBJ1-1; TRBD1 is a possible D gene (5 bases). V shed 4 bases and J shed 7 bases, with 16 bases lying between them. The CDR3 is made up of 14 amino acids. CDR1 is SNHLY and CDR2 is FYNNEI in the germline V gene.

V is TRBV2 and J is TRBJ2-7; 9 bases match TRBD2. V lost 6 bases to trimming and J lost 3 bases; unmatched junction nucleotides: 12. The CDR3 is made up of 16 amino acids. The germline CDR1 and CDR2 sequences are SNHLY and FYNNEI. The CDR3 sequence: CASSAQGLAGNYEQYF. The CDR3 DNA follows: TGTGCCAGCAGCGCTCAGGGGCTAGCGGGAAACTACGAGCAGTACTTC.

This clone was detected a few times. This CDR3 is also generated by other DNA sequences in the sample. The chain carries TRBV19 and TRBJ1-4; D ambiguous. V was clipped by 3 bases and J by 8 bases, with 10 bases between them. The CDR3 is 13 amino acids. Germline assignment: CDR1 LNHDA and CDR2 SQIVND (reference sequence). The CDR3 DNA follows: TGTGCCAGTAGTATTGCCAGGAAAGAAAAACTGTTTTTT. As protein: CASSIARKEKLFF.

The V call is TRBV11-3, the J call TRBJ2-7; tentatively, D is TRBD1 (7 bases). Trimming took 5 bases from V and 3 from J, leaving 20 bases between them. Germline V gene sequence: CDR1 SGHNT, CDR2 YENEEA. The CDR3 spans 16 residues. The CDR3: CASSQPDRRGNYEQYF. DNA for the CDR3: TGTGCCAGCAGCCAGCCGGACAGGAGGGGAAACTACGAGCAGTACTTC.

The genes are TRBV6-5 and TRBJ2-4; 9 positions match TRBD1. CDR3 length: 13 residues. J was trimmed by 14 bases and V by 6 bases; bases with no gene match: 11. Germline CDR1 reads MNHEY; CDR2 reads SVGAGI. The DNA of the CDR3 is TGTGCCAGCAGGACCCGCCCACAGGGGGCTGAGTACTTC. This gives the protein CASRTRPQGAEYF.

This sequence joins TRBV12-5 and TRBJ2-7, with no clear D. This CDR3 has 16 residues. In germline, CDR1 is LGHNT, CDR2 FRNRAP. V was cut by 10 bases and J by 1 base, with 23 bases left in between. Here the CDR3 DNA reads TGTGCTAACCCCAACGCCGGGTCATCTCTATCCTACGAGCAGTACTTC. Translating gives CANPNAGSSLSYEQYF.

The chain carries TRBV3-1 (or the pseudogene TRBV3-2) and TRBJ2-1; 10 nucleotides line up with TRBD2. Trimming at V came to 2 bases and at J to 5 bases, leaving 3 bases not matched to a gene. The germline gives CDR1 LGHDT, CDR2 YNNKEL (reference sequence). The CDR3 spans 15 residues. CDR3 amino acids: CASSQLAGVHNEQFF. The DNA for the CDR3 is TGTGCCAGCAGCCAACTAGCGGGAGTCCACAATGAGCAGTTCTTC.